This passage covers 23 T cell receptor beta chains from one sample sequenced in a study of blood T cell repertoires in COVID-19. TCRdb's table, derived via immunoSEQ multiplex PCR, lists solely in-frame clones and lacks some. The sample has 73,000 or so clones, 83% seen once. The sequenced sample consisted of peripheral blood. These receptors were obtained from a man in his fifties or sixties with active COVID-19.

The chain is built from TRBV7-2 and TRBJ2-7; the match to TRBD2 covers 7 bases. The CDR3 runs 15 residues. The junction had 8 bases not matched to a gene; V was cut back by 3 bases and J by 3 bases. The germline V gene has CDR1 SGHTA and CDR2 FQGNSA. CDR3 sequence: CASSFTSGEGYEQYF. The CDR3 coding sequence is TGTGCCAGCAGCTTCACATCTGGGGAGGGCTACGAGCAGTACTTC.

This clone was observed once. The chain combines TRBV19 with TRBJ2-7; the match to TRBD2 covers 9 bases. The length of the CDR3 is 15 residues. Germline loops: CDR1 LNHDA, CDR2 SQIVND (reference sequence). Trimming removed 4 bases from V and 5 bases from J; junction bases left unmatched: 9. The CDR3, as DNA: TGTGCCAGTAGTACCTTAGCGGGAGCCGATCACGAGCAGTACTTC. The encoded protein is CASSTLAGADHEQYF.

The CDR3 loop is CASSVISTGEGETQYF. The CDR3 nucleotides are TGTGCCAGCAGCGTCATTTCGACAGGGGAAGGAGAGACCCAGTACTTC. This chain joins TRBV9 and TRBJ2-5; 8 bases are shared with TRBD1. The length of the CDR3 is 16 residues. CDR1 SGDLS and CDR2 YYNGEE come from the germline V gene. V was clipped by 2 bases and J by 4 bases; unmatched bases: 10.

The V gene is TRBV21-1, the J gene TRBJ2-1; no check of the table's D call, TRBD1, against the DNA was made. TRBV21-1 is a recognized pseudogene. The CDR3 has 14 amino acids. The CDR3 coding sequence is TGTGCCAGCAGCCCCCTAGGGGGATGGGATGAGCAGTTCTTC. As protein: CASSPLGGWDEQFF.

V is TRBV2 and J is TRBJ2-7; the match to TRBD1 covers 8 bases. Germline CDR1 and CDR2: SNHLY and FYNNEI. Trimming cost V 3 bases and J 3 bases; bases outside gene matches: 1. The CDR3 sequence is 13 residues long. In nucleotides, the CDR3 is TGTGCCAGCAGTGAGGGGACAGGCTACGAGCAGTACTTC. Its protein product is CASSEGTGYEQYF.

The CDR3 sequence: CASSLSRLGGATYNEQFF. The CDR3 region has the DNA TGTGCCAGCAGCTTAAGTAGGCTCGGGGGGGCGACCTACAATGAGCAGTTCTTC. V and J are TRBV7-8 and TRBJ2-1; TRBD2 agrees at 8 bases. The J segment lost 2 bases and the V segment lost 2 bases, leaving 11 bases of the junction unmatched. Germline lookup yields CDR1 SGHVS and CDR2 FQNEAQ. This CDR3 comprises 18 residues.

The genes are TRBV30 and TRBJ1-2, with D possibly matching TRBD1 (6 bases). The ends were cut back, 2 bases at V and 2 bases at J, with 9 bases in the middle. The CDR3 has 13 amino acids. Looked up from germline, CDR1 is GTSNPN and CDR2 is SVGIG (reference sequence). The chain's CDR3 is CAWSRRGNYGYTF. CDR3 coding DNA: TGTGCCTGGAGTCGCAGGGGAAACTATGGCTACACCTTC.

The chain is built from TRBV5-4 and TRBJ1-2; D is possibly TRBD1 (5 bases). Germline V gene sequence: CDR1 SGHNT, CDR2 YYREEE (reference sequence). V gave up 5 bases and J gave up 4 bases, with 15 bases separating them. The CDR3 loop spans 14 amino acids. CDR3 bases: TGTGCCAGCAGGGGGCGGGGTAAGGTCTATGGCTACACCTTC. It codes for CASRGRGKVYGYTF.

The V gene is TRBV5-1, the J gene TRBJ2-7; D possibly corresponds to TRBD1 (5 bases). Germline V gene sequence: CDR1 SGHRS, CDR2 YFSETQ. CDR3 length equals 13 residues. Between the trimmed V and J ends, which lost 1 base and 2 bases, there was a span of 7 bases. The CDR3 DNA is TGCGCCAGCAGCTTGATAGGGGCCTACGAGCAGTACTTC. It is translated as CASSLIGAYEQYF.

In this sample, this clone turned up a few times. The chain recombines TRBV7-2 with TRBJ1-5; 8 bases fit TRBD1. The CDR3 runs to 16 residues. Germline V gives CDR1 SGHTA, CDR2 FQGNSA. The ends lost 0 bases at V and 4 bases at J; junction bases unmatched: 5. CDR3 in amino acids: CASSLAARTGNQPQHF. DNA for the CDR3: TGTGCCAGCAGCTTAGCGGCGCGGACAGGGAATCAGCCCCAGCATTTT. Full variable domain (missing parts from reference TRBV7-2 and TRBJ1-5): GAGVSQSPSNKVTEKGKDVELRCDPISGHTALYWYRQSLGQGLEFLIYFQGNSAPDKSGLPSDRFSAERTGGSVSTLTIQRTQQEDSAVYLCASSLAARTGNQPQHFGDGTRLSIL.

The chain couples TRBV4-1 to TRBJ2-5; D might be TRBD1 (5 bases). Germline-derived CDR1 and CDR2 are MGHRA and YSYEKL. CDR3 length equals 15 residues. Between the trimmed V and J ends, which lost 3 bases and 3 bases, there was a span of 14 bases. The CDR3 nucleotides read TGCGCCAGCAGCCAGGTTGGGGCACCGAAAGAGACCCAGTACTTC. Its protein product is CASSQVGAPKETQYF.

The chain links TRBV28 to TRBJ2-7; 7 bases fit TRBD1. The germline CDR1 and CDR2 sequences are MDHEN and SYDVKM. V lost 2 bases, J lost 4 bases, and 8 bases stayed unmatched. This CDR3 is built from 15 residues. The chain's CDR3 is CASSLESGGFYEQYF. CDR3 DNA sequence: TGTGCCAGCAGTTTAGAGTCAGGGGGTTTTTACGAGCAGTACTTC.

By its share, this clone is medium-sized. The V call is TRBV19, the J call TRBJ2-3; 14 positions agree with TRBD2. Germline CDR1 is LNHDA and CDR2 is SQIVND (reference sequence). This CDR3 is built from 18 residues. V shed 7 bases, J shed 4 bases, and the junction held 13 bases outside the gene matches. The CDR3 DNA follows: TGTGCCAGTACCCCCGAGAGGACTAGCGGGAGGACCCCAGATACGCAGTATTTT. It encodes CASTPERTSGRTPDTQYF. The full variable domain, rest sourced from reference TRBV19 and TRBJ2-3, is DGGITQSPKYLFRKEGQNVTLSCEQNLNHDAMYWYRQDPGQGLRLIYYSQIVNDFQKGDIAEGYSVSREKKESFPLTVTSAQKNPTAFYLCASTPERTSGRTPDTQYFGPGTRLTVL.

This chain links TRBV9 with TRBJ2-1, with 10 bases lining up with TRBD2. CDR3 length equals 15 residues. After removal of 4 bases from V and 9 bases from J, the junction contained 10 bases not matched to a gene. Germline loops: CDR1 SGDLS, CDR2 YYNGEE. The CDR3 is CASSFRGTSEAEQFF. CDR3 in DNA: TGTGCCAGCAGCTTCCGCGGGACTAGCGAGGCTGAGCAGTTCTTC.

The chain employs TRBV15 and TRBJ1-1; 7 positions agree with TRBD1. This CDR3 is 14 amino acids long. Germline loops: CDR1 LNHNV, CDR2 YYDKDF (reference sequence). V was pared by 3 bases and J by 2 bases, with 3 bases of the junction left unmatched. The CDR3 DNA follows: TGTGCCACCAGCAGTTACAGGGGAAACACTGAAGCTTTCTTT. Protein product: CATSSYRGNTEAFF.

The V gene is TRBV5-1, the J gene TRBJ2-6; 7 nucleotides line up with TRBD1. Germline V gene data show CDR1 as SGHRS and CDR2 as YFSETQ. The CDR3 totals 17 residues. With V trimmed by 0 bases and J by 3 bases, 6 bases remained unmatched. The CDR3 reads CASSLGAGGYGANVLTF. CDR3 DNA sequence: TGCGCCAGCAGCTTGGGGGCAGGGGGATATGGGGCCAACGTCCTGACTTTC.

Here the CDR3 DNA reads TGCGCCAGCAGCCCAAGGGGCGACAGGATAGACACTGAAGCTTTCTTT. The encoded protein is CASSPRGDRIDTEAFF. The genes are TRBV5-1 and TRBJ1-1, with D perhaps TRBD1 (6 bases). Trimming removed 4 bases from V and 3 bases from J, with 19 bases in between. This CDR3 contains 16 residues. The germline CDR1 and CDR2 sequences are SGHRS and YFSETQ. The full variable domain, with the rest looked up from reference TRBV5-1 and TRBJ1-1, is KAGVTQTPRYLIKTRGQQVTLSCSPISGHRSVSWYQQTPGQGLQFLFEYFSETQRNKGNFPGRFSGRQFSNSRSEMNVSTLELGDSALYLCASSPRGDRIDTEAFFGQGTRLTVV.

This chain links TRBV4-1 with TRBJ2-6; no definite D call. The CDR3 totals 18 residues. Germline assignment: CDR1 MGHRA and CDR2 YSYEKL. V was shortened by 1 base and J by 4 bases, with 17 bases between the two germline ends. CDR3 amino acids: CASSQGWPEPPGANVLTF. The CDR3 DNA reads as TGCGCCAGCAGCCAAGGCTGGCCCGAACCCCCCGGGGCCAACGTCCTGACTTTC.

This clone appeared once. The chain is built from TRBV9 and TRBJ2-3; 13 positions match TRBD2. The CDR3 consists of 16 residues. V lost 4 bases to trimming and J lost 3 bases; unmatched junction nucleotides: 5. Looked up from germline, CDR1 is SGDLS and CDR2 is YYNGEE. The CDR3 DNA sequence: TGTGCCAGCAGCCCTCCGGGACTAGCGGGGACAGATACGCAGTATTTT. Amino acid sequence: CASSPPGLAGTDTQYF.

The rearrangement links TRBV19 to TRBJ1-4, with TRBD1 as a possible D gene (5 bases). Looked up from germline, CDR1 is LNHDA and CDR2 is SQIVND (reference sequence). Deletions cut 1 base from V and 5 bases from J, with 11 bases between. The length of the CDR3 is 15 residues. The CDR3 region is CASSIAPQANEKLFF. The CDR3 DNA reads as TGTGCCAGTAGTATAGCCCCACAGGCAAATGAAAAACTGTTTTTT.

The chain links TRBV7-9 to TRBJ1-4; maybe TRBD1 (5 bases). V was clipped by 5 bases and J by 3 bases, with 13 bases between them. The CDR3 extends over 15 amino acids. Germline-derived CDR1 and CDR2 are SEHNR and FQNEAQ (reference sequence). CDR3 amino acids: CASSRNGASNEKLFF. The CDR3 nucleotides read TGTGCCAGCAGCCGGAATGGGGCGTCTAATGAAAAACTGTTTTTT.

This clone has only a few counts. In DNA, the CDR3 is TGTGCCAGCAGTCGACTAGATGGGAGCTACGAGCAGTACTTC. Its translation is CASSRLDGSYEQYF. This chain joins TRBV6-5 and TRBJ2-7, with a tentative D call TRBD2 (6 bases). This CDR3 region has 14 residues. CDR1 is MNHEY, CDR2 SVGAGI, per germline. V was cut by 5 bases and J by 3 bases, with 14 bases left in between.

V is TRBV18 and J is TRBJ2-7; D is possibly TRBD2 (6 bases). The CDR3 length is 13 residues. Trimming took off 4 bases at V and 5 bases at J, with 12 bases between the two ends. In germline, CDR1 is KGHSH, CDR2 LQKENI. The CDR3 bases are TGTGCCAGCTCACGAAGTAGGGAGGACGAGCAGTACTTC. It encodes CASSRSREDEQYF.